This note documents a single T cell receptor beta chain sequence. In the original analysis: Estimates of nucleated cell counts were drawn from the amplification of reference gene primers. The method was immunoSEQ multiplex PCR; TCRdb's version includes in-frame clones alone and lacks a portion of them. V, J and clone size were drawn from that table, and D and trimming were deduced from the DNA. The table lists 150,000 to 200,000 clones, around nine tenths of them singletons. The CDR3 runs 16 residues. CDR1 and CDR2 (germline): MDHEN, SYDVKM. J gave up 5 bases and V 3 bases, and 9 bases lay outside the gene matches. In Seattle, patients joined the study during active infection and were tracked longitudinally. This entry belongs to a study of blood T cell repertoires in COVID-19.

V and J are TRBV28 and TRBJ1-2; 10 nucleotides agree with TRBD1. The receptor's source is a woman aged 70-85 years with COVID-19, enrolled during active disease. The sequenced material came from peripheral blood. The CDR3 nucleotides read TGTGCCAGCAGTTTTCCCCGGGACAGGGGCGTGTATGGCTACACCTTC. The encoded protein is CASSFPRDRGVYGYTF.